This T cell receptor (beta chain) originates from a study of cytotoxic CD8 clonotypes in ibrutinib-treated CLL. The study's findings and limits: At progression, clonality fell back toward baseline after rising at ibrutinib response. Public clonotypes were rare and shrank or held steady on treatment. At the start, clonality exceeded age-matched healthy donors and followed circulating CD8+ T-cell counts.

Generated by immunoSEQ multiplex PCR, the TCRdb table keeps only in-frame clones and is missing some. Altogether 130,000 or so clones are present, over 60% being singletons, with the ten largest covering roughly 13%. The V gene lost 6 bases and the J gene lost 0 bases, with 18 bases spanning the gap. There are 16 residues in the CDR3. CDR1 and CDR2 (germline): SNHLY, FYNNEI. Worth noting for this clone: Its specificity is unknown.

The genes are TRBV2 and TRBJ2-7, with D possibly matching TRBD2 (6 bases). The sample consisted of PBMCs, taken after 12 months of ibrutinib treatment. This receptor was taken from a human donor with chronic lymphocytic leukemia. As DNA, the CDR3 is TGTGCCAGCAGGGCCGTTGGGGGGAGGAGCTCCTACGAGCAGTACTTC. Amino acid sequence: CASRAVGGRSSYEQYF.